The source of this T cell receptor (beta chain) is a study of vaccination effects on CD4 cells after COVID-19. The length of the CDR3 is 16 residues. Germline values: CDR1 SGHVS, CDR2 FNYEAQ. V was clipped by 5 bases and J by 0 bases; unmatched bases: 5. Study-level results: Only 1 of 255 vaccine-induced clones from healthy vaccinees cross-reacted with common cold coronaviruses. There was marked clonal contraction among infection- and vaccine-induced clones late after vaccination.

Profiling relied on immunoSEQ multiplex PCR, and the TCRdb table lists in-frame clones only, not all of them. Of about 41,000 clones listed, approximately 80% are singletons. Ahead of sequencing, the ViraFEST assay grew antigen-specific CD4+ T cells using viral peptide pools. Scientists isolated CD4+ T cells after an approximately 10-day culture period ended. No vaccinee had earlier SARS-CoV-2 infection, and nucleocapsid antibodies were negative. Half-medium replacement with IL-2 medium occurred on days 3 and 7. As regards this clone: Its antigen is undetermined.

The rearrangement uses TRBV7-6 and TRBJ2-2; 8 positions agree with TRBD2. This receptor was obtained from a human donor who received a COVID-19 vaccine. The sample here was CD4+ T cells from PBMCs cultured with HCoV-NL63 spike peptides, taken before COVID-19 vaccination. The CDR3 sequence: CASSPREGTNTGELFF. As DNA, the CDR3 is TGTGCCAGCAGCCCCCGGGAGGGGACGAACACCGGGGAGCTGTTTTTT.